These 25 T cell receptor beta chains were sequenced from one sample in a study of CD8 T cells in Susac syndrome. Random hexamers primed reverse transcription of roughly 0.5 to 1 ug RNA. From the immunoSEQ multiplex PCR reads, TCRdb called clonotypes with MiXCR, one entry per CDR3 protein. The sample comprises 100,000 to 150,000 distinct CDR3 sequences, around 94% of which are singletons, and roughly 0.092% rests with the top ten. The sample taken for sequencing was CD4+ T cells from PBMCs. These receptors originate from a human donor in good health.

The chain has TRBV27 and TRBJ1-5; TRBD1 agrees at 7 bases. The CDR3 extends over 14 amino acids. With V trimmed by 3 bases and J by 5 bases, 4 bases remained unmatched. Germline V lookup: CDR1 MNHEY, CDR2 SMNVEV (reference sequence). CDR3 nucleotides: TGTGCCAGCAGTTTTGACAGGGAATATCAGCCCCAGCATTTT. Translated: CASSFDREYQPQHF.

This clonotype came up once. This chain joins TRBV29-1 and TRBJ2-5; 10 positions match TRBD2. The germline gives CDR1 SQVTM, CDR2 ANQGSEA. The CDR3 covers 14 residues. V gave up 5 bases and J gave up 4 bases; unmatched junction bases: 7. This chain's CDR3 is CSVHSGRAGETQYF. The CDR3, as DNA: TGCAGCGTTCACAGCGGGAGGGCCGGAGAGACCCAGTACTTC.

V usage is TRBV28 and J usage is TRBJ2-1; D perhaps matches TRBD2 (6 bases). Germline lookup yields CDR1 MDHEN and CDR2 SYDVKM. This CDR3 is 15 amino acids long. Trimming left V 4 bases short and J 2 bases short, with 12 bases between. CDR3 nucleotides: TGTGCCAGCAGTTCTTGGCGGGGTCCCTACAATGAGCAGTTCTTC. Encoded protein: CASSSWRGPYNEQFF.

The rearrangement links TRBV6-5 to TRBJ2-2; the match to TRBD1 covers 7 bases. Germline V lookup: CDR1 MNHEY, CDR2 SVGAGI. The CDR3 is made up of 15 amino acids. The ends lost 10 bases at V and 1 base at J; junction bases unmatched: 9. The CDR3 bases are TGTGCCACCAGATCGAGGACAGGGAACACCGGGGAGCTGTTTTTT. Protein sequence: CATRSRTGNTGELFF.

The genes are TRBV10-3 and TRBJ2-1, with TRBD2 matching 8 bases. J lost 0 bases, V lost 8 bases, and 6 bases had no gene match. The germline V gene has CDR1 ENHRY and CDR2 SYGVKD. The CDR3 has 15 amino acids. The CDR3 sequence is CAISGGPSSYNEQFF. The CDR3 nucleotides read TGTGCCATCTCGGGAGGGCCGAGCTCCTACAATGAGCAGTTCTTC.

This chain links TRBV2 with TRBJ2-1, with 9 bases fitting TRBD2. The germline gives CDR1 SNHLY, CDR2 FYNNEI. The V gene end was trimmed by 4 bases and the J gene end by 2 bases; junction bases not matched to a gene: 3. The length of the CDR3 is 15 residues. CDR3 protein: CASSGRTSAYNEQFF. The CDR3 DNA reads TGTGCCAGCAGTGGGCGGACTAGCGCCTACAATGAGCAGTTCTTC.

The chain links TRBV6-6 to TRBJ1-1; D gene unclear. The CDR3 sequence is 13 residues long. From germline, CDR1 is MNHNY and CDR2 SVGAGI (reference sequence). V was cut by 2 bases and J by 5 bases, with 9 bases left in between. The chain's CDR3 is CASSYREGTEAFF. DNA of the CDR3: TGTGCCAGCAGTTACAGGGAAGGGACTGAAGCTTTCTTT.

V and J are TRBV3-1 and TRBJ2-1; 9 bases are a match to TRBD2. With 5 bases clipped from V and 9 bases from J, the junction kept 5 bases outside the gene matches. This CDR3 region has 13 residues. Germline lookup yields CDR1 LGHDT and CDR2 YNNKEL (reference sequence). The CDR3 DNA is TGTGCCAGCAGCACTCTAGCGGGGTCTGAGCAGTTCTTC. Translation gives CASSTLAGSEQFF.

The chain uses TRBV24-1 and TRBJ2-1; D may be TRBD2 (6 bases). Trimming left V 9 bases short and J 2 bases short, with 10 bases between. In germline, CDR1 is KGHDR, CDR2 SFDVKD. The CDR3 loop spans 13 amino acids. The CDR3 here is CATAGSPYNEQFF. DNA for the CDR3: TGTGCCACCGCCGGGAGCCCCTACAATGAGCAGTTCTTC.

The chain combines TRBV12-3 or TRBV12-4 with TRBJ2-2; 12 positions match TRBD1. V lost 5 bases and J lost 13; bases outside the gene matches: 8. CDR3 length: 14 residues. In DNA, the CDR3 is TGTGCCAGCAGTCCGGGACAGGGGGCGGGGATGCTGTTTTTT. Residues: CASSPGQGAGMLFF.

Turning to this clonotype: The conserved final phenylalanine or tryptophan is absent from the CDR3, which likely points to a read error. It is unclear where the CDR3 begins or ends on the DNA, so no DNA is shown, and the CDR3 is as TCRdb lists it. The chain is built from TRBV19 and TRBJ2-7; the D segment call TRBD1 is taken from the table without a DNA check. Germline-derived CDR1 and CDR2 are LNHDA and SQIVND (reference sequence). The CDR3 totals 14 residues, both ends included. The chain's CDR3 is CASSIGSMTAGARI.

The chain carries TRBV20-1 and TRBJ2-4; D is possibly TRBD2 (6 bases). CDR1 DFQATT and CDR2 SNEGSKA come from the germline V gene (reference sequence). The germline V and J ends were trimmed by 6 bases and 0 bases, with 9 bases remaining between them. The CDR3 has 13 amino acids. The DNA for the CDR3 is TGCAGTGCAGCAGCGGGAGCCAAAAACATTCAGTACTTC. Protein: CSAAAGAKNIQYF.

The chain couples TRBV20-1 to TRBJ2-5; TRBD1 agrees at 9 bases. J gave up 3 bases and V 5 bases, and 7 bases lay outside the gene matches. The germline gives CDR1 DFQATT, CDR2 SNEGSKA (reference sequence). The CDR3 extends over 14 amino acids. The CDR3 DNA sequence: TGCAGTGCTCCCGGGACAGGGAAGGAAGAGACCCAGTACTTC. Its protein product is CSAPGTGKEETQYF.

V usage is TRBV30 and J usage is TRBJ2-5; no definite D call. Germline CDR1 is GTSNPN and CDR2 is SVGIG (reference sequence). V lost 2 bases and J lost 0, with 10 bases in between. The CDR3 covers 14 residues. DNA of the CDR3: TGTGCCTGGAGTACCAGACGTAACCAAGAGACCCAGTACTTC. It encodes CAWSTRRNQETQYF.

The chain uses TRBV20-1 and TRBJ1-1; D unresolved. The CDR3 is made up of 11 amino acids. CDR1 and CDR2 from the germline V gene are DFQATT and SNEGSKA (reference sequence). Trimming removed 4 bases from V and 1 base from J, with 4 bases in between. In nucleotides, the CDR3 is TGCAGTGCTAACAGGAACACTGAAGCTTTCTTT. Its translation is CSANRNTEAFF.

This clonotype was picked up a small number of times. The chain links TRBV5-1 to TRBJ2-1; TRBD2 matches 14 bases. V lost 4 bases to trimming and J lost 9 bases; unmatched junction nucleotides: 3. Germline CDR1 is SGHRS and CDR2 is YFSETQ. The length of the CDR3 is 14 residues. Here the CDR3 reads CASSPGLAGGEQFF. Here the CDR3 DNA reads TGCGCCAGCAGCCCCGGACTAGCGGGAGGTGAGCAGTTCTTC. The variable domain in full, completed from reference TRBV5-1 and TRBJ2-1, reads KAGVTQTPRYLIKTRGQQVTLSCSPISGHRSVSWYQQTPGQGLQFLFEYFSETQRNKGNFPGRFSGRQFSNSRSEMNVSTLELGDSALYLCASSPGLAGGEQFFGPGTRLTVL.

In this sample, this clonotype turned up a few times. V and J are TRBV25-1 and TRBJ2-7; D possibly uses TRBD1 or TRBD2 (5 bases each). The V end lost 2 bases, the J end lost 6 bases, and 5 bases lay between the germline ends. This CDR3 has 11 amino acids. Germline V gene data show CDR1 as MGHDK and CDR2 as SYGVNS. CDR3 DNA sequence: TGTGCCAGCAGTGAAGGGGGCGAGCAGTACTTC. The encoded protein is CASSEGGEQYF.

This clonotype came up once. The J gene is TRBJ1-2, the V gene TRBV2; D not certain. Germline V CDR1 and CDR2: SNHLY, FYNNEI. With 7 bases removed from V and 7 bases from J, the gap between germline ends came to 10 bases. CDR3 size: 11 residues. The CDR3 sequence is CASNLLGGYTF. Here the CDR3 DNA reads TGTGCCAGCAACCTCCTCGGTGGCTACACCTTC.

The rearrangement links TRBV25-1 to TRBJ1-2; D is unclear. Looked up from germline, CDR1 is MGHDK and CDR2 is SYGVNS. CDR3 length: 12 amino acids. V was clipped by 5 bases and J by 8 bases, with 12 bases between them. This CDR3 is CASSNSGFGYTF. The CDR3 coding sequence is TGTGCCAGCAGTAATTCGGGGTTCGGCTACACCTTC.

The J gene is TRBJ2-7, the V gene TRBV4-3, with a possible D match to TRBD1 (6 bases). From germline, CDR1 is LGHNA and CDR2 YSLEER. Trimming shortened V by 0 bases and J by 5 bases, and 14 bases separated the two germline ends. This CDR3 region has 15 residues. The CDR3 coding sequence is TGCGCCAGCAGCCAAGAACCCTGGACAGTCCACGAGCAGTACTTC. Translating it yields CASSQEPWTVHEQYF.

J is TRBJ2-1 and V is TRBV30, with a tentative D call TRBD1 (5 bases). The CDR3 sequence is 14 residues long. Trimming removed 3 bases from V and 5 bases from J, with 14 bases in between. Germline V gives CDR1 GTSNPN, CDR2 SVGIG (reference sequence). CDR3 coding DNA: TGTGCCTGGAGCGCAACAGCCAGGGACAATGAGCAGTTCTTC. This codes for CAWSATARDNEQFF.

The rearrangement links TRBV5-6 to TRBJ2-7; weak D call: TRBD1 (5 bases). Trimming stripped 3 bases from V and 6 bases from J, with 16 bases between. CDR1 SGHDT and CDR2 YYEEEE come from the germline V gene. The CDR3 is made up of 14 amino acids. The chain's CDR3 is CASSSQGGFSEQYF. The CDR3 DNA reads TGTGCCAGCAGCTCCCAGGGTGGCTTTTCCGAGCAGTACTTC.

This clonotype is a singleton in its sample. The V call is TRBV5-1, the J call TRBJ2-5; 9 bases align to TRBD1. The CDR3 extends over 15 amino acids. J gave up 5 bases and V 4 bases, and 9 bases lay outside the gene matches. The germline V gene encodes CDR1 SGHRS and CDR2 YFSETQ. The CDR3 loop reads CASSNPGQGRETQYF. DNA of the CDR3: TGCGCCAGCAGCAATCCGGGACAGGGTAGGGAGACCCAGTACTTC. The entire variable domain, with the rest obtained from reference TRBV5-1 and TRBJ2-5, is as follows: KAGVTQTPRYLIKTRGQQVTLSCSPISGHRSVSWYQQTPGQGLQFLFEYFSETQRNKGNFPGRFSGRQFSNSRSEMNVSTLELGDSALYLCASSNPGQGRETQYFGPGTRLLVL.

The CDR3 region has the DNA TGCAGCGTCAACAACCGGGACATGGGGATCTACGAGCAGTACTTC. This encodes CSVNNRDMGIYEQYF. The chain is built from TRBV29-1 and TRBJ2-7, with a tentative D call TRBD1 (6 bases). The CDR3 extends over 15 amino acids. Germline V gene data show CDR1 as SQVTM and CDR2 as ANQGSEA. The V and J ends lost 6 bases and 3 bases respectively, with 21 bases between them.

V and J are TRBV7-9 and TRBJ1-2; D unclear. This CDR3 contains 15 residues. Germline CDR1 reads SEHNR; CDR2 reads FQNEAQ (reference sequence). Trimming took 3 bases from V and 0 from J, leaving 11 bases between them. CDR3: CASSFGQTSNYGYTF. CDR3 DNA sequence: TGTGCCAGCAGCTTTGGCCAGACTTCTAACTATGGCTACACCTTC.